This T cell receptor (beta chain) was sequenced during a study of blood T cell repertoires in COVID-19. TCRdb's table, derived via immunoSEQ multiplex PCR, lists solely in-frame clones and lacks some. The data hold around 200,000 clones, with about nine tenths observed a single time. Patients at the Seattle site were enrolled during active infection and followed longitudinally. Germline V gene lookup returns CDR1 MRHNA and CDR2 SNTAGT. CDR3 length: 11 amino acids. This chain links TRBV6-4 with TRBJ1-3, with a tentative D call TRBD1 (5 bases). This receptor was obtained from a woman between 55 and 75 years old with COVID-19, enrolled during active disease. The source material was peripheral blood. The CDR3 protein is CASGGVNTIYF. The DNA for the CDR3 is TGTGCATCGGGAGGGGTGAACACCATATATTTT.